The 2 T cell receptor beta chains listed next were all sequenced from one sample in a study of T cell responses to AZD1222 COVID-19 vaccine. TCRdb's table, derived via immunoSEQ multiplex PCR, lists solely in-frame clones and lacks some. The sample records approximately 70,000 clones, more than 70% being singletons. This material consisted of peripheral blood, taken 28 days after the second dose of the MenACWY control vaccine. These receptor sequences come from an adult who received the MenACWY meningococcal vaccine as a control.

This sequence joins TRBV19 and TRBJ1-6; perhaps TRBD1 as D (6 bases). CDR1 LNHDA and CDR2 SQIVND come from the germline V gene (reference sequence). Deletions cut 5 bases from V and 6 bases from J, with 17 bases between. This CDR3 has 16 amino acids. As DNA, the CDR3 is TGTGCCAGTAGTCCTGGTGATCGGGGGCTTAATTCACCCCTCCACTTT. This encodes CASSPGDRGLNSPLHF.

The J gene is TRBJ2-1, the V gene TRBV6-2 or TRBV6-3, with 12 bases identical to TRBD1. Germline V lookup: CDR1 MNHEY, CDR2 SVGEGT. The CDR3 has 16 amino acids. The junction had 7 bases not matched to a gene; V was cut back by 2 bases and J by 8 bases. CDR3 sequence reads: CASSYDPGQGADEQFF. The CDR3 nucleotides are TGTGCCAGCAGTTACGACCCGGGACAGGGGGCTGATGAGCAGTTCTTC.